Following are 15 T cell receptor beta chains from one sample sequenced in a study of cytomegalovirus exposure and HLA in healthy donors. Primers: 60 Vbeta forward and 13 Jbeta reverse. The data were produced by immunoSEQ multiplex PCR, yet TCRdb's version contains in-frame clones alone and is incomplete. The specimen's table records roughly 30,000 clones. The specimen was PBMCs. The receptors originated from a middle-aged woman in good health and CMV-seropositive.

J is TRBJ2-7 and V is TRBV5-1; 8 nucleotides line up with TRBD2. The CDR3 length is 17 residues. J lost 7 bases, V lost 4 bases, and 19 bases had no gene match. The germline V gene encodes CDR1 SGHRS and CDR2 YFSETQ. CDR3 coding DNA: TGCGCCAGCAGCCCGGGGGTGGCGGGAGGAGAAACTCGGGAGCAGTACTTC. The encoded protein is CASSPGVAGGETREQYF.

The CDR3 region has the DNA TGTGCCAGCACCAAAGACAGTTTACGCGGCTACACCTTC. It encodes CASTKDSLRGYTF. This chain uses TRBV6-5 with TRBJ1-2; D may be TRBD1 (5 bases). Trimming stripped 7 bases from V and 8 bases from J, with 17 bases between. Per the germline V gene, CDR1 is MNHEY and CDR2 is SVGAGI. The CDR3 is 13 residues long.

The chain uses TRBV7-8 and TRBJ2-5; 9 bases match TRBD1. CDR1 and CDR2 (germline): SGHVS, FQNEAQ. Trimming at V came to 5 bases and at J to 5 bases, leaving 6 bases not matched to a gene. CDR3 length: 14 residues. The CDR3 nucleotides are TGTGCCAGCAGCCCAAACAGGGGGCAGGAGACCCAGTACTTC. As protein: CASSPNRGQETQYF.

V gene TRBV6-5 combines with J gene TRBJ2-7; 8 positions match TRBD2. This CDR3 has 16 amino acids. The junction had 15 bases not matched to a gene; V was cut back by 4 bases and J by 7 bases. The germline V gene has CDR1 MNHEY and CDR2 SVGAGI. This CDR3 is CASSLRGRPLGGEQYF. Here the CDR3 DNA reads TGTGCCAGCAGTTTGCGCGGGAGGCCCTTAGGGGGGGAGCAGTACTTC.

This chain connects TRBV4-1 to TRBJ1-1; D possibly corresponds to TRBD1 (6 bases). The CDR3 length is 14 residues. Trimming removed 4 bases from V and 6 bases from J, with 15 bases in between. CDR1 MGHRA and CDR2 YSYEKL come from the germline V gene. The CDR3 nucleotides read TGCGCCAGCAGCCTCCCCGCAGGGGACGCTGAAGCTTTCTTT. Translated, it gives CASSLPAGDAEAFF.

The chain employs TRBV6-5 and TRBJ1-1; 9 bases are a match to TRBD1. The length of the CDR3 is 13 residues. After removal of 6 bases from V and 5 bases from J, the junction contained 4 bases not matched to a gene. The germline CDR1 and CDR2 sequences are MNHEY and SVGAGI. CDR3 protein: CASRDRGETEAFF. The CDR3 DNA reads TGTGCCAGCAGGGACAGGGGTGAGACTGAAGCTTTCTTT.

The J gene is TRBJ2-5, the V gene TRBV19; a possible D gene is TRBD1 (5 bases). The CDR3 loop spans 15 amino acids. The V end lost 7 bases, the J end lost 2 bases, and 17 bases lay between the germline ends. The germline V gene encodes CDR1 LNHDA and CDR2 SQIVND (reference sequence). CDR3 amino acids: CASTAVGVGQETQYF. The CDR3 DNA sequence: TGTGCCAGTACCGCAGTAGGGGTGGGGCAAGAGACCCAGTACTTC.

The CDR3 protein is CASSGEATNEKLFF. CDR3 in DNA: TGCGCCAGCAGCGGAGAAGCAACTAATGAAAAACTGTTTTTT. V usage is TRBV5-1 and J usage is TRBJ1-4; D is unclear. The germline gives CDR1 SGHRS, CDR2 YFSETQ. This CDR3 has 14 residues. Trimming cost V 4 bases and J 0 bases, with 7 bases left between them.

The rearrangement links TRBV6-5 to TRBJ2-1, with 9 bases that match TRBD2. The CDR3 runs to 15 residues. Per germline, CDR1 MNHEY and CDR2 SVGAGI. The J segment lost 7 bases and the V segment lost 3 bases, leaving 7 bases of the junction unmatched. CDR3 amino acids: CASSYRAGGWNEQFF. The CDR3 DNA reads TGTGCCAGCAGTTATCGGGCGGGAGGGTGGAATGAGCAGTTCTTC.

Of note for this clone: Sequence at one end of the junction differs from germline and may be a read error. The gene calls are TRBV4-1 and TRBJ2-3; the D is unclear. In germline, CDR1 is MGHRA, CDR2 YSYEKL. The CDR3 covers 16 residues. The CDR3 DNA reads TGCGCCAGCAGTCAAGTTGTCCTAGGTAGCACAGATACGCAGTATTTT. It yields the protein CASSQVVLGSTDTQYF.

The chain carries TRBV14 and TRBJ2-5, with D possibly matching TRBD1 (5 bases). V lost 1 base and J 0 bases, leaving 15 bases between the germline ends. This CDR3 contains 17 residues. Per the germline V gene, CDR1 is SGHDN and CDR2 is FVKESK. CDR3 bases: TGTGCCAGCAGCCAAGGAACCCGAGCAGGGTACCAAGAGACCCAGTACTTC. It encodes CASSQGTRAGYQETQYF.

The chain joins TRBV5-1 to TRBJ2-2; 8 nucleotides align to TRBD1. The germline gives CDR1 SGHRS, CDR2 YFSETQ. V gave up 5 bases and J gave up 6 bases; unmatched junction bases: 6. This CDR3 comprises 14 residues. This CDR3 reads CASSPDRAAGELFF. CDR3 bases: TGCGCCAGCAGTCCGGACAGGGCCGCCGGGGAGCTGTTTTTT.

The chain is built from TRBV18 and TRBJ2-3, with 8 bases aligning to TRBD2. The CDR3 contains 16 residues. With 3 bases clipped from V and 3 bases from J, the junction kept 8 bases outside the gene matches. CDR1 is KGHSH and CDR2 is LQKENI in the germline V gene. The CDR3 nucleotides are TGTGCCAGCTCACCCCCGGGGGGGGCGAGAACAGATACGCAGTATTTT. Residues: CASSPPGGARTDTQYF. Based on the CDR3 plus reference TRBV18 and TRBJ2-3, the full variable domain is NAGVMQNPRHLVRRRGQEARLRCSPMKGHSHVYWYRQLPEEGLKFMVYLQKENIIDESGMPKERFSAEFPKEGPSILRIQQVVRGDSAAYFCASSPPGGARTDTQYFGPGTRLTVL.

The chain has TRBV29-1 and TRBJ2-7, with D possibly TRBD1 on 5 matching bases. Germline V gene data show CDR1 as SQVTM and CDR2 as ANQGSEA. The V end was cut by 6 bases, the J end by 2 bases, with 14 bases between. The CDR3 extends over 13 amino acids. The CDR3 DNA follows: TGCAGCGTCCTGGACAAGCATACCTACGAGCAGTACTTC. Protein product: CSVLDKHTYEQYF.

V gene TRBV19 combines with J gene TRBJ1-2; D possibly corresponds to TRBD1 (6 bases). The CDR3 length is 13 residues. V lost 6 bases to trimming and J lost 2 bases, with 10 bases between them. Per the germline V gene, CDR1 is LNHDA and CDR2 is SQIVND (reference sequence). As DNA, the CDR3 is TGTGCCAGTAGGCTGACAGGAAACTATGGCTACACCTTC. As protein: CASRLTGNYGYTF.